This record concerns one T cell receptor (beta chain) sequence. Assay: immunoSEQ multiplex PCR; the TCRdb copy retains only in-frame clones and omits some. The data show about 40,000 clones, roughly nine tenths seen once. The CDR3 runs 16 residues. Trimming cost V 0 bases and J 2 bases; bases outside gene matches: 6. The V gene's germline CDR1 is SQVTM and CDR2 ANQGSEA. This sample is drawn from a study of T cell changes during pregnancy in multiple sclerosis. The receptor was isolated from a female donor with multiple sclerosis, enrolled in a pregnancy study. Sequences were derived from CD8+ T cells from peripheral blood mononuclear cells, sampled before pregnancy. This chain connects TRBV29-1 to TRBJ2-7; TRBD1 aligns across 11 bases. CDR3 in DNA: TGCAGCGTTGAAGAACTTCAGGGACAGGGGGCCTACGAGCAGTACTTC. It yields the protein CSVEELQGQGAYEQYF.